A selection of T cell receptor beta chains follows, all from one sample in a study of shared clonotypes between healthy human individuals. Libraries were prepared by immunoSEQ multiplex PCR; TCRdb keeps only in-frame clonotypes and omits some of them. The table records 2 million to 3 million clones, around nine tenths of them present only once. The sample was naive CD4+ T cells sorted from blood. The source of these receptors is a man aged 18 to 30 in good health. CDR3s include the opening cysteine and the closing phenylalanine or tryptophan. The D gene is left open where the match is weak. Clone sizes are given selectively: once, few, many, or a class where the clone is expanded.

j_call: TRBJ1-3; v_call: TRBV9; d_call: -; clone_size: -; cdr3_aa: CASSKGVPGTGNTIYF; cdr3_nt: TGTGCCAGCAGTAAGGGGGTGCCGGGGACTGGAAACACCATATATTTT
j_call: TRBJ1-5; v_call: TRBV7-8; d_call: -; clone_size: -; cdr3_aa: CASSSERGGPQHF; cdr3_nt: TGTGCCAGCAGCAGCGAGAGGGGGGGGCCCCAGCATTTT
j_call: TRBJ1-2; v_call: TRBV5-1; d_call: -; clone_size: -; cdr3_aa: CASSLGGQGEDYGYTF; cdr3_nt: TGCGCCAGCAGTCTAGGGGGGCAGGGCGAGGACTATGGCTACACCTTC
j_call: TRBJ2-2; v_call: TRBV11-2; d_call: -; clone_size: -; cdr3_aa: CASSLMIGAVGELFF; cdr3_nt: TGTGCCAGCAGCTTAATGATCGGTGCGGTCGGGGAGCTGTTTTTT
j_call: TRBJ1-1; v_call: TRBV28; d_call: TRBD1; clone_size: -; cdr3_aa: CASSSISGTVMNTEAFF; cdr3_nt: TGTGCCAGCAGTTCAATCTCCGGGACAGTAATGAACACTGAAGCTTTCTTT
j_call: TRBJ1-5; v_call: TRBV30; d_call: -; clone_size: few; cdr3_aa: CAWSAGMDQPQHF; cdr3_nt: TGTGCCTGGAGTGCCGGGATGGATCAGCCCCAGCATTTT
j_call: TRBJ2-7; v_call: TRBV7-2; d_call: -; clone_size: -; cdr3_aa: CASSLDPGMMVSYEQYF; cdr3_nt: TGTGCCAGCAGCTTAGATCCGGGGATGATGGTTTCCTACGAGCAGTACTTC
j_call: TRBJ2-1; v_call: TRBV6-5; d_call: TRBD2; clone_size: -; cdr3_aa: CASSRGGEQFF; cdr3_nt: TGTGCCAGCAGTCGGGGGGGGGAGCAGTTCTTC
j_call: TRBJ2-3; v_call: TRBV10-1; d_call: -; clone_size: once; cdr3_aa: CASSESGSVDTQYF; cdr3_nt: TGCGCCAGCAGTGAGTCTGGGAGCGTCGATACGCAGTATTTT
j_call: TRBJ1-1; v_call: TRBV7-2; d_call: -; clone_size: -; cdr3_aa: CASSFTVNTEAFF; cdr3_nt: TGTGCCAGCAGCTTTACGGTGAACACTGAAGCTTTCTTT
j_call: TRBJ2-2; v_call: TRBV7-3; d_call: TRBD1; clone_size: -; cdr3_aa: CASSSTGAGELFF; cdr3_nt: TGTGCCAGCAGCTCGACAGGGGCCGGGGAGCTGTTTTTT
j_call: TRBJ2-6; v_call: TRBV25-1; d_call: -; clone_size: -; cdr3_aa: CASSPPVTGANVLTF; cdr3_nt: TGTGCCAGCAGCCCCCCAGTCACCGGGGCCAACGTCCTGACTTTC
j_call: TRBJ1-1; v_call: TRBV30; d_call: TRBD1; clone_size: -; cdr3_aa: CAWSLIPSGQRMAFF; cdr3_nt: TGTGCCTGGAGTCTCATCCCGTCGGGACAGCGGATGGCTTTCTTT
j_call: TRBJ1-6; v_call: TRBV30; d_call: -; clone_size: -; cdr3_aa: CAWSVSGGDSPLHF; cdr3_nt: TGTGCCTGGAGTGTGTCGGGCGGGGATTCACCCCTCCACTTT
j_call: TRBJ2-5; v_call: TRBV9; d_call: TRBD2; clone_size: -; cdr3_aa: CASSAGTSGRQETQYF; cdr3_nt: TGTGCCAGCAGCGCCGGGACTAGCGGGAGGCAAGAGACCCAGTACTTC
j_call: TRBJ2-2; v_call: TRBV5-6; d_call: -; clone_size: -; cdr3_aa: CASSFAGKTGELFF; cdr3_nt: TGTGCCAGCAGCTTCGCAGGGAAGACCGGGGAGCTGTTTTTT
j_call: TRBJ1-2; v_call: TRBV30; d_call: -; clone_size: -; cdr3_aa: CAWGYGSLLGYTF; cdr3_nt: TGTGCCTGGGGGTACGGGAGCCTCCTCGGCTACACCTTC
j_call: TRBJ2-5; v_call: TRBV10-1; d_call: -; clone_size: -; cdr3_aa: CASSESTRSETQYF; cdr3_nt: TGCGCCAGCAGTGAGTCGACTCGGTCGGAGACCCAGTACTTC
j_call: TRBJ1-2; v_call: TRBV5-6; d_call: TRBD1; clone_size: -; cdr3_aa: CASSWTGSYGYTF; cdr3_nt: TGTGCCAGCAGCTGGACAGGGAGCTATGGCTACACCTTC
j_call: TRBJ2-5; v_call: TRBV9; d_call: TRBD2; clone_size: -; cdr3_aa: CASSVGSSGSYETQYF; cdr3_nt: TGTGCCAGCAGCGTAGGAAGTAGCGGGAGTTACGAGACCCAGTACTTC
j_call: TRBJ2-1; v_call: TRBV5-5; d_call: TRBD1; clone_size: -; cdr3_aa: CASSRDRVGQFF; cdr3_nt: TGTGCCAGCAGCCGCGACAGGGTTGGGCAGTTCTTC
j_call: TRBJ1-6; v_call: TRBV15; d_call: TRBD1; clone_size: -; cdr3_aa: CATSRGGTAYNSPLHF; cdr3_nt: TGTGCCACCAGCAGAGGGGGGACAGCGTATAATTCACCCCTCCACTTT
j_call: TRBJ1-5; v_call: TRBV28; d_call: TRBD1; clone_size: few; cdr3_aa: CASSSRQGREPQHF; cdr3_nt: TGTGCCAGCAGTTCCCGACAGGGACGAGAGCCCCAGCATTTT
j_call: TRBJ2-7; v_call: TRBV7-2; d_call: TRBD1; clone_size: -; cdr3_aa: CASSPPRQGSEQYF; cdr3_nt: TGTGCCAGCAGCCCCCCTAGACAGGGAAGCGAGCAGTACTTC
j_call: TRBJ1-6; v_call: TRBV6-5; d_call: TRBD1; clone_size: -; cdr3_aa: CASSRDRAYSPLHF; cdr3_nt: TGTGCCAGCAGCCGGGACAGGGCATATTCACCCCTCCACTTT
j_call: TRBJ1-1; v_call: TRBV6-5; d_call: -; clone_size: -; cdr3_aa: CASSTHRDMNTEAFF; cdr3_nt: TGTGCCAGCAGTACCCACAGGGACATGAACACTGAAGCTTTCTTT
j_call: TRBJ2-1; v_call: TRBV10-3; d_call: TRBD2; clone_size: -; cdr3_aa: CAISVETSGNNEQFF; cdr3_nt: TGTGCCATCAGTGTGGAGACTAGCGGGAACAATGAGCAGTTCTTC
j_call: TRBJ2-7; v_call: TRBV5-1; d_call: TRBD1; clone_size: -; cdr3_aa: CASSLPQGQGAYEQYF; cdr3_nt: TGCGCCAGCAGCTTACCCCAAGGACAGGGGGCTTACGAGCAGTACTTC
j_call: TRBJ1-1; v_call: TRBV19; d_call: -; clone_size: few; cdr3_aa: CASAPQGGTEAFF; cdr3_nt: TGTGCCAGTGCCCCCCAGGGCGGCACTGAAGCTTTCTTT
j_call: TRBJ1-2; v_call: TRBV5-6; d_call: -; clone_size: -; cdr3_aa: CASSLYGLGYTF; cdr3_nt: TGTGCCAGCAGCTTGTACGGGTTGGGCTACACCTTC
j_call: TRBJ2-3; v_call: TRBV28; d_call: -; clone_size: -; cdr3_aa: CAIRKTTDTQYF; cdr3_nt: TGTGCCATCAGAAAAACCACAGATACGCAGTATTTT
j_call: TRBJ1-1; v_call: TRBV27; d_call: -; clone_size: -; cdr3_aa: CASSLANAITEAFF; cdr3_nt: TGTGCCAGCAGTTTAGCGAATGCCATCACTGAAGCTTTCTTT
j_call: TRBJ2-7; v_call: TRBV6-5; d_call: TRBD2; clone_size: -; cdr3_aa: CASSYSTAGGYEQYF; cdr3_nt: TGTGCCAGCAGTTACTCTACAGCGGGAGGCTACGAGCAGTACTTC
j_call: TRBJ2-7; v_call: TRBV10-1; d_call: TRBD1; clone_size: -; cdr3_aa: CASSPGTASYEQYF; cdr3_nt: TGCGCCAGCTCACCCGGGACAGCCTCCTACGAGCAGTACTTC